The rows below give T cell receptor beta chains drawn from one sample of a study of control samples from healthy donors and cancer patients. Only in-frame clones appear in the TCRdb table, and some are missing; sequencing was by immunoSEQ multiplex PCR. The sample lists tens of thousands of clones; 75% to 95% were seen once. The sample was blood. The receptors shown here come from a young woman in good health. Each CDR3 is given with its conserved first and last residue. Each record gives: J gene, V gene, D gene, CDR3 length, clone size, CDR3 DNA, CDR3 protein. D genes are given only for firm matches. A clone size is listed for some rows: how often the clone was seen (once, few, many), or a class if it is expanded.

j_call: TRBJ1-1; v_call: TRBV5-1; d_call: -; cdr3_length: 16; clone_size: -; cdr3_nt: TGCGCCAGCAGCTTGGCCGTTGTCGGCATGAACACTGAAGCTTTCTTT; cdr3_aa: CASSLAVVGMNTEAFF
j_call: TRBJ2-3; v_call: TRBV4-2; d_call: TRBD2; cdr3_length: 17; clone_size: -; cdr3_nt: TGTGCCAGCAGCCAAGACCCAGGGCTAGCGGACACAGATACGCAGTATTTT; cdr3_aa: CASSQDPGLADTDTQYF
j_call: TRBJ2-1; v_call: TRBV11-2; d_call: TRBD1; cdr3_length: 17; clone_size: -; cdr3_nt: TGTGCCAGCAGCTTTTTTAGGGACAGGGGATTTCCTGCTGAGCAGTTCTTC; cdr3_aa: CASSFFRDRGFPAEQFF
j_call: TRBJ1-1; v_call: TRBV5-1; d_call: -; cdr3_length: 15; clone_size: -; cdr3_nt: TGCGCCAGCAGATCTGAATTGGACAGTGGCACTGAAGCTTTCTTT; cdr3_aa: CASRSELDSGTEAFF
j_call: TRBJ2-1; v_call: TRBV10-1; d_call: TRBD2; cdr3_length: 15; clone_size: -; cdr3_nt: TGCGCCAGCAGCGGGACTAGCGGGCCACACAATGAGCAGTTCTTC; cdr3_aa: CASSGTSGPHNEQFF
j_call: TRBJ1-2; v_call: TRBV7-9; d_call: -; cdr3_length: 17; clone_size: -; cdr3_nt: TGTGCCAGCAGCCCCCTAGCCGTAGAGTCAGCGATCGGTGGCTACACCTTC; cdr3_aa: CASSPLAVESAIGGYTF
j_call: TRBJ2-1; v_call: TRBV3-1/TRBV3-2; d_call: TRBD2; cdr3_length: 15; clone_size: -; cdr3_nt: TGTGCCAGCAGCCCTTGGACTAGCGGGGACAATGAGCAGTTCTTC; cdr3_aa: CASSPWTSGDNEQFF
j_call: TRBJ1-1; v_call: TRBV5-1; d_call: -; cdr3_length: 13; clone_size: -; cdr3_nt: TGCGCCAGCAGCCCGGGGGCGAACACTGAAGCTTTCTTT; cdr3_aa: CASSPGANTEAFF
j_call: TRBJ2-7; v_call: TRBV3-1/TRBV3-2; d_call: TRBD1; cdr3_length: 16; clone_size: few; cdr3_nt: TGTGCCAGCAGCCAAGATTTTTCGGGACAGTCCTACGAGCAGTACTTC; cdr3_aa: CASSQDFSGQSYEQYF
j_call: TRBJ2-7; v_call: TRBV14; d_call: TRBD2; cdr3_length: 14; clone_size: -; cdr3_nt: TGTGCCAGCAGGTATAGCGGGGGCTCCTACGAGCAGTACTTC; cdr3_aa: CASRYSGGSYEQYF
j_call: TRBJ1-2; v_call: TRBV9; d_call: -; cdr3_length: 18; clone_size: -; cdr3_nt: TGTGCCAGCAGCGTAGGGGGCACAGCCTCCCATTTCTACTATGGCTACACCTTC; cdr3_aa: CASSVGGTASHFYYGYTF
j_call: TRBJ1-1; v_call: TRBV5-1; d_call: TRBD1; cdr3_length: 13; clone_size: -; cdr3_nt: TGCGCCAGCAGCTGGGACAGGTTGACTGAAGCTTTCTTT; cdr3_aa: CASSWDRLTEAFF
j_call: TRBJ1-2; v_call: TRBV24-1; d_call: -; cdr3_length: 14; clone_size: -; cdr3_nt: TGTGCCACCAGTGATGCGACGGTTAACTATGGCTACACCTTC; cdr3_aa: CATSDATVNYGYTF
j_call: TRBJ2-1; v_call: TRBV5-6; d_call: TRBD2; cdr3_length: 19; clone_size: -; cdr3_nt: TGTGCCAGCAGCTTGGCATGGAGGGGCGCTAGCGGGGGTTTCTATGAGCAGTTCTTC; cdr3_aa: CASSLAWRGASGGFYEQFF
j_call: TRBJ2-3; v_call: TRBV27; d_call: -; cdr3_length: 16; clone_size: -; cdr3_nt: TGTGCCAGCAGGGGAGTTAAGGGCCCTCGCACAGATACGCAGTATTTT; cdr3_aa: CASRGVKGPRTDTQYF
j_call: TRBJ2-3; v_call: TRBV11-3; d_call: -; cdr3_length: 12; clone_size: -; cdr3_nt: TGTGCCAGCAGCTTAGGAAAAGATACGCAGTATTTT; cdr3_aa: CASSLGKDTQYF
j_call: TRBJ1-2; v_call: TRBV11-2; d_call: -; cdr3_length: 11; clone_size: few; cdr3_nt: TGTGCCAGCAGATGGATAAGCGGCTACACCTTC; cdr3_aa: CASRWISGYTF
j_call: TRBJ2-1; v_call: TRBV7-9; d_call: TRBD2; cdr3_length: 14; clone_size: -; cdr3_nt: TGTGCCAGCAGCTTAGGGCAACTAGCGGGGGAACAGTTCTTC; cdr3_aa: CASSLGQLAGEQFF
j_call: TRBJ2-5; v_call: TRBV9; d_call: -; cdr3_length: 14; clone_size: -; cdr3_nt: TGTGCCAGCAGCGTAGATTTAATGCAAGAGACCCAGTACTTC; cdr3_aa: CASSVDLMQETQYF
j_call: TRBJ2-5; v_call: TRBV28; d_call: TRBD2; cdr3_length: 16; clone_size: -; cdr3_nt: TGTGCCAGCAGACCCCTTCTAGCGGGGGCCGGGGAGACCCAGTACTTC; cdr3_aa: CASRPLLAGAGETQYF
j_call: TRBJ1-5; v_call: TRBV13; d_call: -; cdr3_length: 14; clone_size: many; cdr3_nt: TGTGCCAGCAGCTTAGCGGCAGAGAATCAGCCCCAGCATTTT; cdr3_aa: CASSLAAENQPQHF
j_call: TRBJ1-2; v_call: TRBV12-3/TRBV12-4; d_call: -; cdr3_length: 13; clone_size: -; cdr3_nt: TGTGCCAGCAGTTTTTCGGGGAGCTATGGCTACACTTTC; cdr3_aa: CASSFSGSYGYTF
j_call: TRBJ1-2; v_call: TRBV12-3/TRBV12-4; d_call: -; cdr3_length: 13; clone_size: -; cdr3_nt: TGTGCCAGCAGTTTTAGTTCGGGGGGTGGCTACACCTTC; cdr3_aa: CASSFSSGGGYTF
j_call: TRBJ1-2; v_call: TRBV5-1; d_call: TRBD1; cdr3_length: 18; clone_size: -; cdr3_nt: TGCGCCAGCAGCGGTGGACAGGGGAGAACACTCTCTAACTATGGCTACACCTTC; cdr3_aa: CASSGGQGRTLSNYGYTF
j_call: TRBJ2-2; v_call: TRBV6-2/TRBV6-3; d_call: TRBD2; cdr3_length: 20; clone_size: -; cdr3_nt: TGTGCCAGCAGTTACCGAGGGTTGGGGGGGTGGAACAAGAACACCGGGGAGCTGTTTTTT; cdr3_aa: CASSYRGLGGWNKNTGELFF
j_call: TRBJ1-4; v_call: TRBV6-1; d_call: -; cdr3_length: 13; clone_size: -; cdr3_nt: TGTGCCAGCAGTGAAATGGGAGGAGAAAAACTGTTTTTT; cdr3_aa: CASSEMGGEKLFF
j_call: TRBJ1-2; v_call: TRBV5-5; d_call: -; cdr3_length: 14; clone_size: -; cdr3_nt: TGTGCCAGCAGCTTGGCCGGGACTAACTATGGCTACACCTTC; cdr3_aa: CASSLAGTNYGYTF
j_call: TRBJ1-4; v_call: TRBV7-3; d_call: -; cdr3_length: 13; clone_size: -; cdr3_nt: TGTGCCAGCAGCTTGAAAAGCGGTGAAAAACTGTTTTTT; cdr3_aa: CASSLKSGEKLFF
j_call: TRBJ2-7; v_call: TRBV18; d_call: TRBD1; cdr3_length: 14; clone_size: -; cdr3_nt: TGTGCCAGCTCACCCCTGACAGGGGACTACGAGCAGTACTTC; cdr3_aa: CASSPLTGDYEQYF
j_call: TRBJ2-1; v_call: TRBV2; d_call: TRBD2; cdr3_length: 17; clone_size: -; cdr3_nt: TGTGCCAGCAGCCTTAGGCTAGCGGGTTTCTCTTACAATGAGCAGTTCTTC; cdr3_aa: CASSLRLAGFSYNEQFF